The clone carrying this T cell receptor beta chain has a single count. What it recognizes is unknown. The sample is drawn from a study of OX40 agonist ivuxolimab in advanced cancers. Study details: Cohort: about 82% men, mean age 60, aged roughly 20 to 79. Study-level points and caveats: Expanded peripheral T cells had an undetermined antigen specificity.

The CDR3 sequence is 16 residues long. The germline CDR1 and CDR2 sequences are SGHRS and YFSETQ. V was cut by 4 bases and J by 4 bases, with 18 bases left in between. The repertoire was sequenced with immunoSEQ multiplex PCR; TCRdb's copy has only in-frame clones and lacks some. The sample lists some 41,000 clones, 87% occurring once. The chain combines TRBV5-1 with TRBJ1-5; tentatively, D is TRBD1 (6 bases). This TCR came from an adult with an advanced solid tumor such as melanoma, head and neck, liver or kidney cancer. This sample comprised CD4+ or CD8+ T cells sorted from blood, obtained in a trial of the OX40 agonist ivuxolimab. The CDR3 here is CASSPGDGGPNQPQHF. CDR3 nucleotide sequence: TGCGCCAGCAGCCCAGGGGACGGTGGGCCTAATCAGCCCCAGCATTTT.